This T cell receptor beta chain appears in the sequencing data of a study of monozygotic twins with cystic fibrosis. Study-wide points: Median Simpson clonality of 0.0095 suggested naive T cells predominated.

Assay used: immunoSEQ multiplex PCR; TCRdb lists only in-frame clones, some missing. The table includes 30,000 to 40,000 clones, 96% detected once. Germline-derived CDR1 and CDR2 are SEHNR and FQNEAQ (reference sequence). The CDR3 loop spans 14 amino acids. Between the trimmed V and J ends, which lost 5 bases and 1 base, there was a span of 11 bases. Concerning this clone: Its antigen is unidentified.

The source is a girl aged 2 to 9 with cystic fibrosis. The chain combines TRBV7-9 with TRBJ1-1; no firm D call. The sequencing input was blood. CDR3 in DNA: TGTGCCAGCAGCCCTGTCCCGGGGAACACTGAAGCTTTCTTT. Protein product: CASSPVPGNTEAFF. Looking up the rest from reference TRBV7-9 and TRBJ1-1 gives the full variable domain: DTGVSQNPRHKITKRGQNVTFRCDPISEHNRLYWYRQTLGQGPEFLTYFQNEAQLEKSRLLSDRFSAERPKGSFSTLEIQRTEQGDSAMYLCASSPVPGNTEAFFGQGTRLTVV.